A selection of T cell receptor beta chains follows, all from one sample in a study of response to subunit inactivated influenza vaccine. A single record per CDR3 protein comes from TCRdb applying MiXCR to the RT-PCR reads. The repertoire holds 250,000 to 350,000 distinct CDR3 sequences, with over 20% as singletons. Sequencing used PBMCs from blood, obtained less than 22 months after vaccination. Receptors were obtained from a man aged 50 to 75 who received an inactivated influenza vaccine. Each CDR3 is given with its conserved first and last residue. Fields, in order: D gene, CDR3 length, clone size, V gene, J gene, CDR3 protein, CDR3 DNA. A D gene is named only where the DNA matches it firmly. Size is stated for part of the rows, as once, few or many counts, or as a class when the clone is expanded.

NA	15	few	TRBV12-3/TRBV12-4	TRBJ2-7	CASSLKRGARNEQYF	TGTGCCAGCAGTTTAAAACGGGGGGCCCGCAACGAGCAGTACTTC
TRBD1	16	few	TRBV7-6	TRBJ2-7	CASSQPGQGLAYEQYF	TGTGCCAGCAGCCAACCGGGACAGGGGTTAGCCTACGAGCAGTACTTC
NA	15	few	TRBV3-1	TRBJ1-1	CASSQGGLRGSEAFF	TGTGCCAGCAGCCAAGGGGGCTTGAGGGGGTCTGAAGCTTTCTTT
NA	17	NA	TRBV28	TRBJ1-5	CASSLWKGGRDNQPQHF	TGTGCCAGCAGTTTATGGAAGGGAGGAAGGGACAATCAGCCCCAGCATTTT
NA	14	few	TRBV11-2	TRBJ2-5	CASSLNTGQETQYF	TGTGCCAGCAGCTTAAATACCGGCCAAGAGACCCAGTACTTC
TRBD1	14	NA	TRBV11-2	TRBJ2-5	CASSPQGAGEPQYF	TGTGCCAGCAGCCCACAGGGGGCTGGGGAGCCCCAGTACTTC
TRBD1	15	NA	TRBV20-1	TRBJ1-5	CSAKTGGAIGQPQHF	TGCAGTGCCAAAACAGGGGGCGCAATTGGTCAGCCCCAGCATTTT
TRBD1	17	few	TRBV12-3/TRBV12-4	TRBJ2-1	CASSLAGTGAGLDEQFF	TGTGCCAGCAGTTTAGCGGGGACAGGGGCGGGCTTGGATGAGCAGTTCTTC
TRBD2	19	few	TRBV24-1	TRBJ2-2	CATSDFRTASGANTGELFF	TGTGCCACCAGTGATTTTCGGACAGCTAGCGGGGCGAACACCGGGGAGCTGTTTTTT
TRBD1	14	NA	TRBV5-4	TRBJ1-4	CASSRDRNSEKLFF	TGTGCCAGCAGCAGGGACAGGAATAGTGAAAAACTGTTTTTT
TRBD2	15	NA	TRBV12-3/TRBV12-4	TRBJ2-1	CASSTRTRGYNEQFF	TGTGCCAGCAGCACGCGGACTAGAGGGTACAATGAGCAGTTCTTC
NA	13	NA	TRBV20-1	TRBJ2-7	CSARYNPFLEQYF	TGCAGTGCTAGATATAACCCCTTCCTCGAGCAGTACTTC
NA	14	NA	TRBV6-2/TRBV6-3	TRBJ2-1	CASSYFRERHEQFF	TGTGCCAGCAGTTATTTTCGGGAGAGGCACGAGCAGTTCTTC
TRBD1	18	few	TRBV6-5	TRBJ1-6	CASSYALRTGALSSPLHF	TGTGCCAGCAGTTACGCTCTGAGGACAGGCGCCTTGTCTTCACCCCTCCACTTT
TRBD1	14	many	TRBV6-1	TRBJ1-5	CASSLDRGNQPQHF	TGTGCCAGCAGCCTTGACAGGGGCAATCAGCCCCAGCATTTT
NA	15	NA	TRBV20-1	TRBJ2-7	CSARESGLLEHEQYF	TGCAGTGCTAGAGAGAGCGGGCTTCTAGAACACGAGCAGTACTTC
NA	13	NA	TRBV7-6	TRBJ2-5	CASSGHKQETQYF	TGTGCCAGCAGCGGTCATAAGCAAGAGACCCAGTACTTC
NA	15	NA	TRBV14	TRBJ2-7	CASSLSGASSYEQYF	TGTGCCAGCAGCTTGTCAGGGGCTAGCTCCTACGAGCAGTACTTC
TRBD2	19	few	TRBV5-1	TRBJ2-5	CASSLDVRASGRDQETQYF	TGCGCCAGCAGCTTGGACGTAAGGGCTAGCGGGAGGGACCAAGAGACCCAGTACTTC
TRBD1	14	NA	TRBV5-1	TRBJ1-6	CASSLGQGVPPLHF	TGCGCCAGCAGCTTGGGACAGGGGGTGCCACCCCTCCACTTT
NA	13	NA	TRBV12-3/TRBV12-4	TRBJ2-3	CASSAAITDTQYF	TGTGCCAGCAGTGCCGCGATCACAGATACGCAGTATTTT
TRBD1	14	NA	TRBV5-4	TRBJ1-3	CASSPTGEGNTIYF	TGTGCCAGCAGCCCGACAGGGGAAGGAAACACCATATATTTT
TRBD2	12	NA	TRBV6-1	TRBJ2-7	CASNAGGYEQYF	TGTGCCAGCAACGCCGGGGGGTACGAGCAGTACTTC
NA	14	NA	TRBV5-1	TRBJ1-4	CASRDLNYDEKLFF	TGCGCCAGCAGGGACCTCAACTATGATGAAAAACTGTTTTTT
NA	14	few	TRBV5-5	TRBJ1-1	CASSLVPGSTEAFF	TGTGCCAGCAGCTTGGTTCCAGGTAGCACTGAAGCTTTCTTT
NA	15	few	TRBV12-3/TRBV12-4	TRBJ1-2	CASSLGPGGARGYTF	TGTGCCAGCAGTTTAGGGCCCGGGGGGGCTCGTGGCTACACCTTC
NA	14	few	TRBV3-1	TRBJ1-1	CASSQVPTRGEAFF	TGTGCCAGCAGCCAAGTCCCGACCCGGGGTGAAGCTTTCTTT
NA	19	NA	TRBV4-1	TRBJ1-5	CASSQDHGTKTYSDQPQHF	TGCGCCAGCAGCCAAGACCATGGGACAAAGACATATAGCGATCAGCCCCAGCATTTT
TRBD1	13	NA	TRBV20-1	TRBJ1-2	CSAVVGTGGGYTF	TGCAGTGCCGTGGTCGGGACAGGGGGTGGCTACACCTTC
NA	19	NA	TRBV7-8	TRBJ1-1	CASSLVTVLVQAWNTEAFF	TGTGCCAGCAGCTTAGTCACAGTGTTGGTGCAGGCGTGGAACACTGAAGCTTTCTTT
NA	16	many	TRBV15	TRBJ1-6	CATSRGLATANSPLHF	TGTGCCACCAGCAGAGGTCTAGCGACTGCTAATTCACCCCTCCACTTT
NA	15	few	TRBV19	TRBJ1-2	CASTLGWAGKDRYTF	TGTGCCAGTACCTTAGGGTGGGCAGGGAAGGATCGCTACACCTTC
TRBD2	17	few	TRBV20-1	TRBJ2-1	CSARDRGFSGVMDEQFF	TGCAGTGCTAGAGATAGGGGGTTTAGCGGGGTCATGGATGAGCAGTTCTTC
TRBD1	13	NA	TRBV29-1	TRBJ2-7	CSATGSGFGEQYF	TGCAGCGCGACAGGGTCCGGATTCGGCGAGCAGTACTTC
TRBD2	14	NA	TRBV29-1	TRBJ2-3	CSVGGGRGTDTQYF	TGCAGCGTTGGGGGCGGGAGAGGTACAGATACGCAGTATTTT
TRBD2	15	NA	TRBV20-1	TRBJ2-7	CSARDIASGLGEQYF	TGCAGTGCTAGAGATATCGCTAGCGGGCTGGGAGAGCAGTACTTC
NA	11	NA	TRBV10-3	TRBJ2-3	CAISGTDTQYF	TGTGCCATTAGCGGCACAGATACGCAGTATTTT
NA	15	few	TRBV7-9	TRBJ1-6	CASSLPGAPNSPLHF	TGTGCCAGCAGCTTACCGGGTGCCCCTAATTCACCCCTCCACTTT
TRBD1	15	NA	TRBV6-5	TRBJ2-7	CASSYTGQGSYEQYF	TGTGCCAGCAGTTACACGGGACAGGGATCCTACGAGCAGTACTTC
NA	15	NA	TRBV5-1	TRBJ2-1	CASRRDGSSYNEQFF	TGCGCCAGCCGCAGGGACGGAAGCTCCTACAATGAGCAGTTCTTC
NA	13	few	TRBV10-3	TRBJ1-1	CAIRFALGTEAFF	TGTGCCATCAGGTTTGCTCTGGGCACTGAAGCTTTCTTT
TRBD2	13	NA	TRBV28	TRBJ2-1	CASRPRLADEQFF	TGTGCCAGCAGACCTCGACTAGCGGATGAGCAGTTCTTC
TRBD1	13	few	TRBV7-2	TRBJ2-7	CASSRQGAREQYF	TGTGCCAGCAGCAGACAGGGGGCAAGGGAGCAGTACTTC
TRBD1	14	many	TRBV14	TRBJ1-4	CASSRQGAGEKLFF	TGTGCCAGCAGCCGACAGGGGGCCGGGGAAAAACTGTTTTTT
NA	14	NA	TRBV7-9	TRBJ1-1	CASSLGDDRKEAFF	TGTGCCAGCAGCTTAGGGGACGACAGGAAAGAAGCTTTCTTT
NA	16	NA	TRBV6-2/TRBV6-3	TRBJ1-4	CASSYPVPGGIEKLFF	TGTGCCAGCAGTTACCCAGTGCCGGGCGGGATTGAAAAACTGTTTTTT
TRBD2	16	NA	TRBV6-1	TRBJ2-3	CASSKGLAGGPDTQYF	TGTGCCAGCAGCAAGGGACTAGCGGGAGGGCCAGATACGCAGTATTTT
NA	15	many	TRBV10-3	TRBJ1-2	CAISESKEGAYGYTF	TGTGCCATCAGTGAGTCAAAGGAGGGCGCCTATGGCTACACCTTC
TRBD2	15	NA	TRBV9	TRBJ2-7	CASSALAGPSYEQYF	TGTGCCAGCAGCGCCCTAGCGGGTCCCTCCTACGAGCAGTACTTC
TRBD2	18	few	TRBV11-2	TRBJ2-3	CASSWRGASGGFTDTQYF	TGTGCCAGCAGCTGGCGCGGGGCTAGCGGGGGGTTCACAGATACGCAGTATTTT
NA	13	NA	TRBV24-1	TRBJ2-5	CATSDRGKETQYF	TGTGCCACCAGTGATAGGGGTAAAGAGACCCAGTACTTC
NA	15	many	TRBV27	TRBJ1-1	CASSPIRDQNTEAFF	TGTGCCAGCAGCCCAATCAGGGATCAGAACACTGAAGCTTTCTTT
NA	12	few	TRBV28	TRBJ2-5	CASSWGAGTQYF	TGTGCCAGCAGTTGGGGGGCCGGGACCCAGTACTTC
TRBD1	12	few	TRBV6-5	TRBJ1-2	CAIRDSHYGYTF	TGTGCCATCCGGGACAGCCACTATGGCTACACCTTC
NA	12	NA	TRBV15	TRBJ2-1	CATSITYNEQFF	TGTGCCACCAGCATCACTTACAATGAGCAGTTCTTC
NA	12	few	TRBV6-1	TRBJ2-1	CASTRVGNEQFF	TGTGCCAGCACCCGAGTCGGGAATGAGCAGTTCTTC
TRBD1	15	many	TRBV28	TRBJ2-7	CASSRQGQGSYEQYF	TGTGCCAGCAGTCGCCAGGGACAGGGGTCCTACGAGCAGTACTTC